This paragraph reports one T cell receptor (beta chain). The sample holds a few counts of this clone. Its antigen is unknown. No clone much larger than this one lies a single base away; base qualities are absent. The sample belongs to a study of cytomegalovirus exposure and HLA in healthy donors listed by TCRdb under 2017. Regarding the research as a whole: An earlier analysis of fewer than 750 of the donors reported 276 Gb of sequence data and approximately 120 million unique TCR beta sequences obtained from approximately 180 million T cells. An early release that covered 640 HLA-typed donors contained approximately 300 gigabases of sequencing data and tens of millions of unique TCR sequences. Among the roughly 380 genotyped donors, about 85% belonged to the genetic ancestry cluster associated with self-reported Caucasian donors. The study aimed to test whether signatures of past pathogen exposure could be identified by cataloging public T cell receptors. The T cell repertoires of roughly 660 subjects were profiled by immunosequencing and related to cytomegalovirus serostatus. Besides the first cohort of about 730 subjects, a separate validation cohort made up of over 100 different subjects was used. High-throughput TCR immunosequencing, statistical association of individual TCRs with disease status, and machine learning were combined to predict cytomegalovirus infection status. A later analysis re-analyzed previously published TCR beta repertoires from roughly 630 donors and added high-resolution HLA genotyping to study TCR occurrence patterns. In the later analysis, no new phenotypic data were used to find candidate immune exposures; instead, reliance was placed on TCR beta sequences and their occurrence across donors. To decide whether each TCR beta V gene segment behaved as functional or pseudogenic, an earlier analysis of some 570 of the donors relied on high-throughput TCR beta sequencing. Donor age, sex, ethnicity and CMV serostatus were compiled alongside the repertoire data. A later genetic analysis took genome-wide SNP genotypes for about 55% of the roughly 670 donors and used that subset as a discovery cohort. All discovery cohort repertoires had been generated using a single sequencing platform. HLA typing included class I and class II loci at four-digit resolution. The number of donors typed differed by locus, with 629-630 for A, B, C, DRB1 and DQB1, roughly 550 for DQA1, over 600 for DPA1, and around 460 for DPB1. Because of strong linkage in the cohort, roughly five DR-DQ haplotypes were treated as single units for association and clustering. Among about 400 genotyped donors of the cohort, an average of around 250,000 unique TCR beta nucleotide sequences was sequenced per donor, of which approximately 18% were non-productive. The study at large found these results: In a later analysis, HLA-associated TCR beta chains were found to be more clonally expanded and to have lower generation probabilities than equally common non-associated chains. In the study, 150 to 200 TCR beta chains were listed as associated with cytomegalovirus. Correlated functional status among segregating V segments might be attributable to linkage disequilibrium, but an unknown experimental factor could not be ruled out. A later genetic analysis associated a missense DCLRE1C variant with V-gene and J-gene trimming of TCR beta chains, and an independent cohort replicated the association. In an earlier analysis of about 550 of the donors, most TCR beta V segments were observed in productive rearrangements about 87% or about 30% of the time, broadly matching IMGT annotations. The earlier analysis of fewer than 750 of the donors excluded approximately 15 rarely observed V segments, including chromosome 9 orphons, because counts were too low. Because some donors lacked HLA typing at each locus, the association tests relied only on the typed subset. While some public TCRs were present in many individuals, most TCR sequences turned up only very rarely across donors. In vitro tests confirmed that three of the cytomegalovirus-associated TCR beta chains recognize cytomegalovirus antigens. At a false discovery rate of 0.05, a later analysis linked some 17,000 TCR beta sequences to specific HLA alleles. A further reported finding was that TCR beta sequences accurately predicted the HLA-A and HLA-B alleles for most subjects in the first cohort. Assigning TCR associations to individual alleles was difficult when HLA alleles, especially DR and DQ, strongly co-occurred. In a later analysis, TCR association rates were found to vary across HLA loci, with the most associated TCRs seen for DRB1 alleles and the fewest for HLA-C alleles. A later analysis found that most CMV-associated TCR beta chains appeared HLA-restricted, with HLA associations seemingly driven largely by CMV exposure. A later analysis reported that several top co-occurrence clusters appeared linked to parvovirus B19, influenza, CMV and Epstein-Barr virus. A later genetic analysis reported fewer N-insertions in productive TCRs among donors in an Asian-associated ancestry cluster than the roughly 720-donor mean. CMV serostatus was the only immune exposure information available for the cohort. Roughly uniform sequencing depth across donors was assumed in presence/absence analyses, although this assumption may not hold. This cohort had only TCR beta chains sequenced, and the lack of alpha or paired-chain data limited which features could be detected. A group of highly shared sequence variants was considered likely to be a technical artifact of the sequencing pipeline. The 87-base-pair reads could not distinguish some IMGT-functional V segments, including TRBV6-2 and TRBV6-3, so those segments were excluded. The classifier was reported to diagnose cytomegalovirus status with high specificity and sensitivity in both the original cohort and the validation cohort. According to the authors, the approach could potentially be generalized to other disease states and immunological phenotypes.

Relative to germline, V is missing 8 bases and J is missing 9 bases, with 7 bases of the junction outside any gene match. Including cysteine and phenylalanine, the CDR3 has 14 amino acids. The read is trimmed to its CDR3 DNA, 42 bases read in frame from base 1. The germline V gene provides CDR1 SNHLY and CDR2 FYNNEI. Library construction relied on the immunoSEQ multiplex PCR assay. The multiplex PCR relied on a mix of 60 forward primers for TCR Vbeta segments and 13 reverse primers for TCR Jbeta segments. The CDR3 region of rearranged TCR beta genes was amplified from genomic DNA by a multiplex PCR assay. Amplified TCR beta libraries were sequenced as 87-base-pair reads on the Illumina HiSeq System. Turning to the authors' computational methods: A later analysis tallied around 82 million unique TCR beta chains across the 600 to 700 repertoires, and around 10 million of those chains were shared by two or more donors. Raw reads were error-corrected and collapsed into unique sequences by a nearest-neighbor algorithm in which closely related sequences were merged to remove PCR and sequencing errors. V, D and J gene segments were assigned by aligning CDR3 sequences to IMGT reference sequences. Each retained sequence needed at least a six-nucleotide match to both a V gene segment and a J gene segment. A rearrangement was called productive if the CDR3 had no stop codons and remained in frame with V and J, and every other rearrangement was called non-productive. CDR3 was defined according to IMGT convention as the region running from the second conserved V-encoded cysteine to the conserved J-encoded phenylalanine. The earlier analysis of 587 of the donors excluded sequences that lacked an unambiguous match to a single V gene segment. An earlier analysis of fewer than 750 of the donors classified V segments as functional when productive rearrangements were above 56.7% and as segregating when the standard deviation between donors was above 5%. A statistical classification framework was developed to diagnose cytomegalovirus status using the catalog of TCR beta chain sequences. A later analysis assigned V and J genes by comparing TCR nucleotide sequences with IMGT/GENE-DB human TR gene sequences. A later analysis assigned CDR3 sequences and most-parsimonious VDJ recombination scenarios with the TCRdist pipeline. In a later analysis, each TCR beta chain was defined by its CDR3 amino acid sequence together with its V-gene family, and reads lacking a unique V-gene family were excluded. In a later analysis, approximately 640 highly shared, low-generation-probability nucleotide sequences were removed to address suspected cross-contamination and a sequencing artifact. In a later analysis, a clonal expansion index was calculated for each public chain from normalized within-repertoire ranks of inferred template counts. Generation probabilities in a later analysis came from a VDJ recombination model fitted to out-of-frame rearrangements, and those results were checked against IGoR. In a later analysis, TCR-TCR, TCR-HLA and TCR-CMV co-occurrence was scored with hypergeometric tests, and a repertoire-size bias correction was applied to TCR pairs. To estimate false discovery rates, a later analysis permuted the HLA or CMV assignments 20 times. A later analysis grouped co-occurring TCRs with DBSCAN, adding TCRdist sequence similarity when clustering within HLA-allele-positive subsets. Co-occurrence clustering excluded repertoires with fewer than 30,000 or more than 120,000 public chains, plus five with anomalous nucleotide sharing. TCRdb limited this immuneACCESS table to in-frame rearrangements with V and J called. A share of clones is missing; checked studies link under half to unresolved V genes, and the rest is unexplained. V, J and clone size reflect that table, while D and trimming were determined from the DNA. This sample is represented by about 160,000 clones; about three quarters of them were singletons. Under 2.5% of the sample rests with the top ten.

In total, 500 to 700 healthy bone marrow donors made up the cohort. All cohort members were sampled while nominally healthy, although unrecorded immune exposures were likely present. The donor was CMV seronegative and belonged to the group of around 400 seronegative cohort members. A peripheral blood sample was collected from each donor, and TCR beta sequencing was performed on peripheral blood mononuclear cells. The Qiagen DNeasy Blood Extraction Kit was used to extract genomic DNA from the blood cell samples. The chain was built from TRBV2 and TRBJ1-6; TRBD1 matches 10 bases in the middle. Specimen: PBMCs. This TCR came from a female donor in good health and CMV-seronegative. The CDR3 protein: CASLHRDRGSPLHF. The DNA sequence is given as TGTGCCAGCCTTCACCGGGACAGGGGTTCACCCCTCCACTTT.